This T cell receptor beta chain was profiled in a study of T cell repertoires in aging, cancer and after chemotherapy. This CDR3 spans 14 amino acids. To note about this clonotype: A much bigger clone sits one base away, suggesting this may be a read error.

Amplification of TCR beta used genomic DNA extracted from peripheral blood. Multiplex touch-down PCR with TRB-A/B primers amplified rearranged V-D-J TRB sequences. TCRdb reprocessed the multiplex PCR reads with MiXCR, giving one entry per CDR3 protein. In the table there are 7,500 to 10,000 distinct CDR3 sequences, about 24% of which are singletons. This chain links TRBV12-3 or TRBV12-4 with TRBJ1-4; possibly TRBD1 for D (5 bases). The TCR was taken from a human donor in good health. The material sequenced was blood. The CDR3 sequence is CASRGTGLNKKLFF. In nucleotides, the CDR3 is TGTGCCAGCAGAGGGACGGGCCTTAATAAAAAACTGTTTTTT.